These 31 T cell receptor beta chains originate from one sample sequenced in a study of PD-1 blockade in classical Hodgkin lymphoma. After autologous stem cell transplantation all patients relapsed, and prior brentuximab vedotin exposure differed between cohorts. Profiling relied on immunoSEQ multiplex PCR, and the TCRdb table lists in-frame clones only, not all of them. The data contain approximately 14,000 clones, roughly 80% of them seen just once; the ten biggest clones take up 4.1%. The starting material was peripheral blood mononuclear cells (PBMCs), obtained at baseline. The source of these receptors is a human donor with classical Hodgkin lymphoma.

V gene TRBV9 combines with J gene TRBJ2-2, with unresolved D. This CDR3 has 16 residues. Germline CDR1 is SGDLS and CDR2 is YYNGEE. The V end lost 4 bases, the J end lost 6 bases, and 19 bases lay between the germline ends. The CDR3 is CASSPHQTVVAGELFF. CDR3 in DNA: TGTGCCAGCAGCCCTCATCAGACCGTGGTAGCCGGGGAGCTGTTTTTT.

This clone was seen a handful of times. The CDR3 spells CASSSGQGFLSGNTIYF. The CDR3 DNA sequence: TGTGCCAGCAGTTCAGGACAGGGCTTTCTCTCTGGAAACACCATATATTTT. The J gene is TRBJ1-3, the V gene TRBV27; 8 bases agree with TRBD1. V dropped 4 bases and J dropped 0; count of bases not matched to a gene: 8. This CDR3 comprises 17 residues. CDR1 is MNHEY and CDR2 is SMNVEV in the germline V gene (reference sequence).

The rearrangement uses TRBV5-1 and TRBJ2-5; D not resolved. The CDR3 runs 11 residues. Trimming took 4 bases from V and 5 from J, leaving 6 bases between them. The germline CDR1 and CDR2 sequences are SGHRS and YFSETQ. CDR3 residues: CASSQRETQYF. The DNA for the CDR3 is TGCGCCAGCAGCCAAAGGGAGACCCAGTACTTC.

With respect to this clone: Other DNA sequences within the sample encode an identical CDR3. This chain links TRBV4-3 with TRBJ1-2, with a tentative D call TRBD1 (6 bases). The V gene lost 0 bases and the J gene lost 5 bases, with 16 bases spanning the gap. The V gene's germline CDR1 is LGHNA and CDR2 YSLEER. This CDR3 has 16 residues. CDR3 protein: CASSQDRDILWYGYTF. Here the CDR3 DNA reads TGCGCCAGCAGCCAAGATCGGGACATCCTCTGGTATGGCTACACCTTC.

Remarks on this clone: The junction shows a germline mismatch at one end, possibly a read error. The same CDR3 can be traced to other DNA sequences in this sample. V usage is TRBV28 and J usage is TRBJ1-2; no definite D call. Per the germline V gene, CDR1 is MDHEN and CDR2 is SYDVKM. This CDR3 contains 15 residues. The CDR3 coding sequence is TGTGCCAGCAGTTTATTGCTCCTAACTAACTATGGCTACACCTTT. This sequence encodes CASSLLLLTNYGYTF.

The CDR3, as DNA: TGTGCCAGCATCCGGGAAGCCCAATATGGCTACACCTTC. This codes for CASIREAQYGYTF. The V gene is TRBV2, the J gene TRBJ1-2; D gene ambiguous. Trimming pared 7 bases from V and 5 bases from J, leaving 14 bases between. The CDR3 extends over 13 amino acids. Looked up from germline, CDR1 is SNHLY and CDR2 is FYNNEI.

The V call is TRBV4-3, the J call TRBJ2-6; D call uncertain. V lost 0 bases, J lost 0 bases, and 6 bases lay in between. The length of the CDR3 is 16 residues. Looked up from germline, CDR1 is LGHNA and CDR2 is YSLEER. In DNA, the CDR3 is TGCGCCAGCAGCCAAGAGAGTGGCTCTGGGGCCAACGTCCTGACTTTC. Its translation: CASSQESGSGANVLTF.

The genes are TRBV30 and TRBJ2-5; D gene unclear. CDR1 and CDR2 (germline): GTSNPN, SVGIG (reference sequence). The germline V and J ends were trimmed by 4 bases and 0 bases, with 9 bases remaining between them. The CDR3 is 13 amino acids. This chain's CDR3 is CAWTVEYQETQYF. The DNA for the CDR3 is TGTGCCTGGACGGTGGAGTACCAAGAGACCCAGTACTTC.

This chain connects TRBV5-1 to TRBJ2-5, with a tentative D call TRBD2 (5 bases). V was trimmed by 1 base and J by 2 bases, leaving 9 bases between them. The CDR3 consists of 14 residues. Germline V gene data show CDR1 as SGHRS and CDR2 as YFSETQ. CDR3: CASSLLGVQETQYF. For the CDR3, the DNA is TGCGCCAGCAGCTTGCTCGGGGTACAAGAGACCCAGTACTTC.

The V call is TRBV5-4, the J call TRBJ2-5; 8 nucleotides line up with TRBD1. The CDR3 covers 15 residues. In germline, CDR1 is SGHNT, CDR2 YYREEE (reference sequence). V was pared by 3 bases and J by 3 bases, with 7 bases of the junction left unmatched. In nucleotides, the CDR3 is TGTGCCAGCAGCTCAAGGACAGGGCACGAAGAGACCCAGTACTTC. As protein: CASSSRTGHEETQYF.

The chain links TRBV11-2 to TRBJ2-3; D gene ambiguous. The CDR3 is 15 amino acids. With 4 bases removed from V and 4 bases from J, the gap between germline ends came to 15 bases. Germline CDR1 is SGHAT and CDR2 is FQNNGV. This chain's CDR3 is CASSSLSSEADTQYF. The CDR3 coding sequence is TGTGCCAGCAGCTCCCTCTCCTCCGAGGCAGATACGCAGTATTTT.

The V and J genes are TRBV2 and TRBJ2-7; possible D gene TRBD1, 6 bases. CDR1 is SNHLY and CDR2 is FYNNEI in the germline V gene. This CDR3 spans 12 amino acids. Trimming shortened V by 6 bases and J by 3 bases, and 9 bases separated the two germline ends. The CDR3 loop reads CASRDSLYEQYF. CDR3 bases: TGTGCCAGCAGGGACAGCCTCTACGAGCAGTACTTC.

The chain recombines TRBV4-2 with TRBJ2-5; D may be TRBD1 (6 bases). The assigned J gene may be wrong: the sequence end matches TRBJ2-7 better. Per the germline V gene, CDR1 is LGHNA and CDR2 is YNFKEQ. The CDR3 totals 17 residues. The CDR3 loop reads CASSQVPTGTLNYEQYF. Written as DNA, the CDR3 is TGTGCCAGCAGCCAAGTCCCAACCGGGACACTCAACTACGAGCAGTACTTC.

The V gene is TRBV5-1, the J gene TRBJ2-5, with no clear D. The CDR3 runs 16 residues. The V end was cut by 0 bases, the J end by 2 bases, with 14 bases between. CDR1 is SGHRS, CDR2 YFSETQ, per germline. CDR3 protein: CASSLDSFGPQETQYF. CDR3 sequence (DNA): TGCGCCAGCAGCTTGGACAGCTTTGGCCCTCAAGAGACCCAGTACTTC.

Sample share makes this clone medium-sized. This chain connects TRBV9 to TRBJ2-1; 7 bases are a match to TRBD2. The CDR3 runs 16 residues. The trim removed 3 bases at V and 1 base at J, leaving 7 bases unmatched. Germline V gene lookup returns CDR1 SGDLS and CDR2 YYNGEE. The CDR3 reads CASSGGLGGSYNEQFF. The CDR3 DNA reads as TGTGCCAGCAGCGGAGGTCTGGGGGGGTCCTACAATGAGCAGTTCTTC. Based on the CDR3 plus reference TRBV9 and TRBJ2-1, the full variable domain is DSGVTQTPKHLITATGQRVTLRCSPRSGDLSVYWYQQSLDQGLQFLIQYYNGEERAKGNILERFSAQQFPDLHSELNLSSLELGDSALYFCASSGGLGGSYNEQFFGPGTRLTVL.

This clone came up once. Given a much more abundant clone one base away, this may be a read error. The same CDR3 can be traced to other DNA sequences in this sample. The chain recombines TRBV4-2 with TRBJ2-7; 7 nucleotides agree with TRBD1. CDR1 and CDR2 from the germline V gene are LGHNA and YNFKEQ. J was trimmed by 1 base and V by 1 base; bases with no gene match: 1. This CDR3 has 14 amino acids. The CDR3 protein is CASSQGGQSYEQYF. CDR3 DNA sequence: TGTGCCAGCAGCCAAGGGGGACAGTCCTACGAGCAGTACTTC.

The chain employs TRBV7-2 and TRBJ1-1; no clear D gene. Germline loops: CDR1 SGHTA, CDR2 FQGNSA. The CDR3 spans 13 residues. The V end lost 1 base, the J end lost 7 bases, and 10 bases lay between the germline ends. The DNA of the CDR3 is TGTGCCAGCAGCTTAGAGCGCGAGCTTGAAGCTTTCTTT. Protein sequence: CASSLERELEAFF.

CDR3 residues: CASSQAGGSYNEQFF. In nucleotides, the CDR3 is TGCGCCAGCAGCCAAGCAGGGGGCTCCTACAATGAGCAGTTCTTC. The rearrangement links TRBV4-1 to TRBJ2-1, with 7 bases matching TRBD1. The CDR3 totals 15 residues. Trimming cost V 1 base and J 0 bases; bases outside gene matches: 0. Germline CDR1 reads MGHRA; CDR2 reads YSYEKL.

The chain has TRBV5-1 and TRBJ1-4, with D uncertain. Trimming cost V 2 bases and J 5 bases, with 10 bases left between them. Per germline, CDR1 SGHRS and CDR2 YFSETQ. The CDR3 loop spans 14 amino acids. The CDR3 nucleotides are TGCGCCAGCAGCTTCAACAGTCAGAATGAAAAACTGTTTTTT. Its translation is CASSFNSQNEKLFF.

V and J are TRBV30 and TRBJ1-3, with TRBD1 identical over 10 bases. This CDR3 has 14 amino acids. The J segment lost 2 bases and the V segment lost 5 bases, leaving 3 bases of the junction unmatched. Per germline, CDR1 GTSNPN and CDR2 SVGIG (reference sequence). The CDR3 spells CAWWTGGAGNTIYF. As DNA, the CDR3 is TGTGCCTGGTGGACAGGGGGTGCTGGAAACACCATATATTTT.

The V and J genes are TRBV7-9 and TRBJ1-1; D possibly corresponds to TRBD1 (6 bases). Per the germline V gene, CDR1 is SEHNR and CDR2 is FQNEAQ (reference sequence). V lost 2 bases and J lost 5, with 15 bases in between. The CDR3 runs to 15 residues. CDR3 protein: CASSLWGAKLTEAFF. CDR3 DNA sequence: TGTGCCAGCAGCTTATGGGGGGCTAAATTGACTGAAGCTTTCTTT.

This chain uses TRBV5-1 with TRBJ2-7; the D is unclear. Germline V gene lookup returns CDR1 SGHRS and CDR2 YFSETQ. V was cut by 2 bases and J by 3 bases, with 18 bases left in between. The CDR3 sequence is 16 residues long. The CDR3 sequence: CASSFHFSAPNYEQYF. The CDR3 bases are TGCGCCAGCAGCTTCCATTTTTCAGCGCCTAACTACGAGCAGTACTTC.

The chain has TRBV5-1 and TRBJ1-1; the D is unclear. The CDR3 is 12 residues long. Trimming took 4 bases from V and 7 from J, leaving 11 bases between them. Germline loops: CDR1 SGHRS, CDR2 YFSETQ. The CDR3 here is CASSPETGEAFF. The DNA for the CDR3 is TGCGCCAGCAGCCCGGAGACTGGTGAAGCTTTCTTT.

V usage is TRBV5-1 and J usage is TRBJ2-3; D not certain. Germline values: CDR1 SGHRS, CDR2 YFSETQ. The ends were cut back, 0 bases at V and 4 bases at J, with 6 bases in the middle. The CDR3 is 13 amino acids. CDR3 sequence: CASSLESADTQYF. The CDR3 region has the DNA TGCGCCAGCAGCTTGGAATCGGCAGATACGCAGTATTTT. The full variable domain, in which reference TRBV5-1 and TRBJ2-3 provide the parts outside the CDR3, is KAGVTQTPRYLIKTRGQQVTLSCSPISGHRSVSWYQQTPGQGLQFLFEYFSETQRNKGNFPGRFSGRQFSNSRSEMNVSTLELGDSALYLCASSLESADTQYFGPGTRLTVL.

The gene calls are TRBV28 and TRBJ1-2; D gene uncertain. The CDR3 has 13 amino acids. Germline V lookup: CDR1 MDHEN, CDR2 SYDVKM. Trimming pared 3 bases from V and 0 bases from J, leaving 5 bases between. CDR3 in DNA: TGTGCCAGCAGTTTCCCTGCTAACTATGGCTACACCTTC. Translated, it gives CASSFPANYGYTF.

The CDR3 region is CASSQGVLRGEQYF. CDR3 bases: TGCGCCAGCAGCCAAGGAGTACTGCGGGGGGAGCAGTACTTC. This chain links TRBV4-1 with TRBJ2-7, with TRBD2 identical over 7 bases. This CDR3 has 14 residues. J was trimmed by 7 bases and V by 1 base; bases with no gene match: 7. CDR1 and CDR2 (germline): MGHRA, YSYEKL.

This clone has just one count. V gene TRBV7-9 combines with J gene TRBJ2-3; D is unclear. This CDR3 is 15 amino acids long. CDR1 and CDR2 (germline): SEHNR, FQNEAQ (reference sequence). V was cut by 1 base and J by 6 bases, with 14 bases left in between. In nucleotides, the CDR3 is TGTGCCAGCAGCTTAGAGGTGGCCCTTCCGGATACGCAGTATTTT. Residues: CASSLEVALPDTQYF.

V is TRBV6-1 and J is TRBJ1-2, with 8 bases aligning to TRBD1. The CDR3 consists of 14 residues. The trim removed 6 bases at V and 3 bases at J, leaving 6 bases unmatched. CDR1 is MNHNS and CDR2 is SASEGT in the germline V gene. The CDR3 bases are TGTGCCAGCAGGGAGACAGGGGTTGACTATGGCTACACCTTC. Its protein is CASRETGVDYGYTF.

The rearrangement joins TRBV7-3 to TRBJ2-5, with 13 positions matching TRBD2. CDR1 and CDR2 (germline): SGHTA, FQGTGA. Trimming at V came to 3 bases and at J to 4 bases, leaving 5 bases not matched to a gene. This CDR3 has 16 amino acids. CDR3 loop: CASSFRLAGGLETQYF. CDR3 DNA sequence: TGTGCCAGCAGCTTCCGACTAGCGGGGGGACTAGAGACCCAGTACTTC.

This chain connects TRBV29-1 to TRBJ2-5; TRBD1 matches at 9 bases. CDR1 and CDR2 (germline): SQVTM, ANQGSEA. CDR3 length: 13 residues. The ends lost 7 bases at V and 1 base at J; junction bases unmatched: 4. CDR3 loop: CSARDRAQETQYF. CDR3 DNA: TGCAGCGCTAGGGACAGGGCCCAAGAGACCCAGTACTTC.

This clone was seen only a few times. The chain has TRBV6-4 and TRBJ2-2, with D perhaps matching TRBD2 (6 bases). Germline V gene sequence: CDR1 MRHNA, CDR2 SNTAGT. V was trimmed by 3 bases and J by 1 base, leaving 9 bases between them. The CDR3 length is 15 residues. The CDR3 loop reads CASSEVAENTGELFF. CDR3 sequence (DNA): TGTGCCAGCAGTGAAGTAGCGGAGAACACCGGGGAGCTGTTTTTT.